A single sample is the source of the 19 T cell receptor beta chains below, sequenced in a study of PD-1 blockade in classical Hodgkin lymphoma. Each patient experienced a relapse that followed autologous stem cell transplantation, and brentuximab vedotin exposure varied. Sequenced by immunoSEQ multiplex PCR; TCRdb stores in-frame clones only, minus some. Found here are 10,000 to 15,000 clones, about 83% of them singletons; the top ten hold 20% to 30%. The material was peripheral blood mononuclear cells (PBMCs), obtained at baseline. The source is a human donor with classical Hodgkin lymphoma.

CDR3 residues: CASSLGAGNTIYF. The CDR3 coding sequence is TGCGCCAGCAGCTTGGGTGCTGGAAACACCATATATTTT. J is TRBJ1-3 and V is TRBV5-1; D gene uncertain. Germline V CDR1 and CDR2: SGHRS, YFSETQ. CDR3 length: 13 residues. V was trimmed by 0 bases and J by 2 bases, leaving 3 bases between them.

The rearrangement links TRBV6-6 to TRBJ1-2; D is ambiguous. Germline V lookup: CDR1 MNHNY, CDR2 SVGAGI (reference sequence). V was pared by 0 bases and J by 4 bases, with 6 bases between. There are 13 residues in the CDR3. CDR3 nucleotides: TGTGCCAGCAGTTACTCGGAGATCTATGGCTACACCTTC. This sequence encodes CASSYSEIYGYTF.

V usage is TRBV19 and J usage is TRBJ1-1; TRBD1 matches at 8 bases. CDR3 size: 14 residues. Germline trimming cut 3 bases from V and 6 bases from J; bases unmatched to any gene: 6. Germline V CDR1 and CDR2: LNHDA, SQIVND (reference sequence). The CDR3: CASSMVQGAAEAFF. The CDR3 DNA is TGTGCCAGTAGTATGGTGCAGGGGGCGGCTGAAGCTTTCTTT.

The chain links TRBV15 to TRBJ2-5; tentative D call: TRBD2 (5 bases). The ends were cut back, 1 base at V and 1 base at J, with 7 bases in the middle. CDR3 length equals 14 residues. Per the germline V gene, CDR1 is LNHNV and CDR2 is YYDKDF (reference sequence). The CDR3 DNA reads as TGTGCCACCAGCAGAGGAGGGCTCCAAGAGACCCAGTACTTC. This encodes CATSRGGLQETQYF. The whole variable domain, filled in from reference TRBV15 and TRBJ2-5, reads DAMVIQNPRYQVTQFGKPVTLSCSQTLNHNVMYWYQQKSSQAPKLLFHYYDKDFNNEADTPDNFQSRRPNTSFCFLDIRSPGLGDTAMYLCATSRGGLQETQYFGPGTRLLVL.

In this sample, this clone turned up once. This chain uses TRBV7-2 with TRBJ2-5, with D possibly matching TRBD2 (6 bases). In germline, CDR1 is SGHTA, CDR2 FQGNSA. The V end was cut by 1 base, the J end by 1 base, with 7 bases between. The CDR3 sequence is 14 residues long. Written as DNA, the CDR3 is TGTGCCAGCAGCTTAGGCGGGGTCCAAGAGACCCAGTACTTC. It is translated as CASSLGGVQETQYF.

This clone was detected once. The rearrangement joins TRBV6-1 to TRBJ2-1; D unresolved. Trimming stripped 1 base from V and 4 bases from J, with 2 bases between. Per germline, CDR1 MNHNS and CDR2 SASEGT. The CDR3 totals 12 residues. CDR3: CASSEDYNEQFF. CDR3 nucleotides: TGTGCCAGCAGTGAAGATTACAATGAGCAGTTCTTC.

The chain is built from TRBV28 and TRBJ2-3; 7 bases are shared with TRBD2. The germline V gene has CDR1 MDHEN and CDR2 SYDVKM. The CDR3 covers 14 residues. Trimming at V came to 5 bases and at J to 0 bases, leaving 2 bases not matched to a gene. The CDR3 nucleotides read TGTGCCAGCAGTGCGGGAGTCAGCACAGATACGCAGTATTTT. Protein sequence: CASSAGVSTDTQYF.

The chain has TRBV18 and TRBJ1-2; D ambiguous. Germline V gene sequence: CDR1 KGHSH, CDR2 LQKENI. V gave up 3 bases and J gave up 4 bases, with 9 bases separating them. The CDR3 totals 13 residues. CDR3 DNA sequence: TGTGCCAGCTCACCGACCGGATTCTATGGCTACACCTTC. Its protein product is CASSPTGFYGYTF.

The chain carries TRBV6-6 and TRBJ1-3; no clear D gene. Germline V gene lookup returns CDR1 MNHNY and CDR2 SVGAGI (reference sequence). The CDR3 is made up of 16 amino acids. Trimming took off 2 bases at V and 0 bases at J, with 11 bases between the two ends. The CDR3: CASSYPRLGSGNTIYF. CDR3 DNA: TGTGCCAGCAGTTACCCCCGTTTGGGCTCTGGAAACACCATATATTTT.

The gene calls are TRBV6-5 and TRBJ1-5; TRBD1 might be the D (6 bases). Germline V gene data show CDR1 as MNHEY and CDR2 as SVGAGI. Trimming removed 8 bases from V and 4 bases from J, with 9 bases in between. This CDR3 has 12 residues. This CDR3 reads CASGDRNQPQHF. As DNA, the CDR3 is TGTGCCAGCGGCGACAGGAATCAGCCCCAGCATTTT.

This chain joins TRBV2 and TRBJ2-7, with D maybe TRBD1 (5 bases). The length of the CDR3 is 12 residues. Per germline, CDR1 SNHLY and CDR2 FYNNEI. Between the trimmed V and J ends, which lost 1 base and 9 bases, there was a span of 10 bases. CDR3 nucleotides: TGTGCCAGCAGTGAAGAGGGGCGCGGGCAGTACGTC. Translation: CASSEEGRGQYV.

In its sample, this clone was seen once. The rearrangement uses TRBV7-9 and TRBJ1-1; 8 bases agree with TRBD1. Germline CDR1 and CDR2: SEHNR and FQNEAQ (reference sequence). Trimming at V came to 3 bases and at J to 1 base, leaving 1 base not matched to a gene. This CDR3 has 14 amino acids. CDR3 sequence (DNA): TGTGCCAGCAGCTTCGGGACAGGGAACACTGAAGCTTTCTTT. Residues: CASSFGTGNTEAFF.

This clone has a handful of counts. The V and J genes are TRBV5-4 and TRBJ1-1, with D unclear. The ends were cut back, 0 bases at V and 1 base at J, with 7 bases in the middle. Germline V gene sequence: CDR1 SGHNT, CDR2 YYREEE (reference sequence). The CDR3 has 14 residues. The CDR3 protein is CASSLEIENTEAFF. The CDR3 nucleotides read TGTGCCAGCAGCTTGGAGATCGAGAACACTGAAGCTTTCTTT.

The CDR3 region is CAWTAGTGNSPLHF. DNA for the CDR3: TGTGCCTGGACGGCCGGGACAGGCAATTCACCCCTCCACTTT. The rearrangement joins TRBV30 to TRBJ1-6; 8 bases match TRBD1. Losses at the gene ends were 4 bases for V and 7 bases for J; bases not matched to a gene: 6. CDR1 is GTSNPN, CDR2 SVGIG, per germline (reference sequence). The CDR3 covers 14 residues.

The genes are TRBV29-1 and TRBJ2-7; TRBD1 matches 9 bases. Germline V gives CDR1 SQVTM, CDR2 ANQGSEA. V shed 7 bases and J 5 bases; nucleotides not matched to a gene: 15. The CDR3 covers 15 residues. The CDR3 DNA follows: TGCAGCGGCCTCAACTCCGGGACAGGGAGGAACGAGCAGTACTTC. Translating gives CSGLNSGTGRNEQYF.

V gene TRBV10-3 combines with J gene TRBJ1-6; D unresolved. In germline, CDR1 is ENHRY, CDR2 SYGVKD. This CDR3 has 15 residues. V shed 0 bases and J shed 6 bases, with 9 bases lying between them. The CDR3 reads CAISESTAPNSPLHF. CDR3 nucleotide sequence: TGTGCCATCAGTGAGTCTACGGCTCCTAATTCACCCCTCCACTTT.

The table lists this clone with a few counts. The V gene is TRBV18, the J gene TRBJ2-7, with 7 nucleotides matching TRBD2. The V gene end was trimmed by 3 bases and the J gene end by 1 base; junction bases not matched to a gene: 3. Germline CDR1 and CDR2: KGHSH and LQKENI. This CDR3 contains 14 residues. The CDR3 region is CASSPPGLSYEQYF. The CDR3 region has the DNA TGTGCCAGCTCACCTCCGGGACTATCCTACGAGCAGTACTTC.

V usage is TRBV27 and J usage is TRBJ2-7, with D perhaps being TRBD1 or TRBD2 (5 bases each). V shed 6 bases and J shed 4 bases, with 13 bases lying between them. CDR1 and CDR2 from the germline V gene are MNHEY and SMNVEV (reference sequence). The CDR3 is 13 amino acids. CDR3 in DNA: TGTGCCAGCAGGCGATCAGGGAGTTACGAGCAGTACGTC. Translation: CASRRSGSYEQYV.

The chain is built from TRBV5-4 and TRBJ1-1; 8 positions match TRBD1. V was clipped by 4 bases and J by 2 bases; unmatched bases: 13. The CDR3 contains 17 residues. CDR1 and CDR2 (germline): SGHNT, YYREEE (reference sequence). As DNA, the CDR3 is TGTGCCAGCAGCCAAACACCCAGGGGGCCTTTAAACACTGAAGCTTTCTTT. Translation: CASSQTPRGPLNTEAFF.